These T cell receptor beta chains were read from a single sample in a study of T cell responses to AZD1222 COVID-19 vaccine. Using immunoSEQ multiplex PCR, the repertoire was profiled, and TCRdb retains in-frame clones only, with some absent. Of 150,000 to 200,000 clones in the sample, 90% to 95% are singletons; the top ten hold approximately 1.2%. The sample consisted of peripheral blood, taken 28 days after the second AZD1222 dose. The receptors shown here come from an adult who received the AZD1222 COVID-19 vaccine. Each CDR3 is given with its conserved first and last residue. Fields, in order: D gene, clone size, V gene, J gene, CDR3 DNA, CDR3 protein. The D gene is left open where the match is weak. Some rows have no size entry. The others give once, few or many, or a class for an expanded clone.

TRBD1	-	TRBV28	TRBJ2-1	TGTGCCAGCAGTCCACAGGGACAGGGGAATTTAAATGAGCAGTTCTTC	CASSPQGQGNLNEQFF
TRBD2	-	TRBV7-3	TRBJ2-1	TGTGCCAGCAGCCGGAGGACTAGCGGGTCTAACAATGAGCAGTTCTTC	CASSRRTSGSNNEQFF
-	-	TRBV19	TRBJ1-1	TGTGCCAGTAGTAACGTTGGTGTCTTGAACACTGAAGCTTTCTTT	CASSNVGVLNTEAFF
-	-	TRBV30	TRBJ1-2	TGTGCCTGGAGTCCGCCGTTGGGAACGGGGGCTCGCGGCTACACCTTC	CAWSPPLGTGARGYTF
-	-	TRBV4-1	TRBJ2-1	TGCGCCTCCCGTGAGCCCTATCGAGACAATGAGCAGTTCTTC	CASREPYRDNEQFF
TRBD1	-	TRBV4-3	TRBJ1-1	TGCGCCAGCAGCCAAGGGGACAGCGGTCCTTCCCAAGCTTTCTTT	CASSQGDSGPSQAFF
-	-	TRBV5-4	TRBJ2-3	TGTGCCAGCCGTGGGGCTCCCAATCCGCAGTATTTT	CASRGAPNPQYF
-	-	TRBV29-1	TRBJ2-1	TGCAGCGTTGCACAGGCCGTAAGCTCCTACAATGAGCAGTTCTTC	CSVAQAVSSYNEQFF
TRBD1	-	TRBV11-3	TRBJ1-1	TGTGCCAGCAGCCTACGACAGGGCGGTGAAGCTTTCTTT	CASSLRQGGEAFF
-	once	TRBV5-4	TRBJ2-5	TGTGCCAGCAGCTTGAGACAGCTTCAAGAGACCCAGTACTTC	CASSLRQLQETQYF
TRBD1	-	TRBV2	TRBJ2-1	TGTGCCAGCAGCGAGACAGGGGTTGGTGAGCAGTTCTTC	CASSETGVGEQFF
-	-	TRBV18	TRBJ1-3	TGTGCCAGCTCACCAGTTACAGCCCAACTCTCTGGAAACACCATATATTTT	CASSPVTAQLSGNTIYF
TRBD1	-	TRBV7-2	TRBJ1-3	TGTGCCAGCAGCTCGGACAGGGTCTCTGGAAACACCATATATTTT	CASSSDRVSGNTIYF
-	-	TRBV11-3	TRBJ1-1	TGTGCCAGCAGCTTATTCAGGGATACTGAAGCTTTCTTT	CASSLFRDTEAFF
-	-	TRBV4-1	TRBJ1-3	TGCGCCAGCAGCCAAGGACCCGGGACCTCCGGAAACACCATATATTTT	CASSQGPGTSGNTIYF
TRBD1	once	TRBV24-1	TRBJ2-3	TGTGCCACCAGTGACCACGCCCTCGGGCAGGGGGCGGATACGCAGTATTTT	CATSDHALGQGADTQYF
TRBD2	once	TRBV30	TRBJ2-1	TGTGCCTGGAGTGGTAGCGGGCCCTACAATGAGCAGTTCTTC	CAWSGSGPYNEQFF
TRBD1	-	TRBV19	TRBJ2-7	TGTGCCAGTAGTACCGGGACAGAAAGTCAGTACTTC	CASSTGTESQYF
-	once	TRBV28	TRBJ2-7	TGTGCCAGCAGTTACAGCGGCCCTAGCATGGAGCAGTACTTC	CASSYSGPSMEQYF
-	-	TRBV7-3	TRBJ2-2	TGTGCCAGCAGCTTAAGAGGAGGGTCCAACACCGGGGAGCTGTTTTTT	CASSLRGGSNTGELFF
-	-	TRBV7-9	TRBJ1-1	TGTGCCAGCAGCTTTCGAACCGAAGCTTTCTTT	CASSFRTEAFF
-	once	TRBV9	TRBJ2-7	TGTGCCAGCAGCGTAGGTCCAAGCGCCGTCTACGAGCAGTACTTC	CASSVGPSAVYEQYF
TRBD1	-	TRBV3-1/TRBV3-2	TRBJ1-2	TGTGCCAGCAGCTCCACAGGGGAGGGCTATGGCTACACCTTC	CASSSTGEGYGYTF
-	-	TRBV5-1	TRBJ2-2	TGCGCCAGCAGCTTGGAAGGCGCCGGGGCCACCGGGGAGCTGTTTTTT	CASSLEGAGATGELFF
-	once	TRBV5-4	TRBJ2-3	TGTGCCAGCAGCACCCCCGGGCCCCTCACAGATACGCAGTATTTT	CASSTPGPLTDTQYF
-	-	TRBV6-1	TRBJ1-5	TGTGCCAGCAGTGACCAGGGAGGGTTTAATCATCCCCAGCATTTT	CASSDQGGFNHPQHF
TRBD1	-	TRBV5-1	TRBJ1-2	TGCGCCAGCAGCCCAGGGGGCGCGAATGGCTACACCTTC	CASSPGGANGYTF
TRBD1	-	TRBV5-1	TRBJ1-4	TGCGCCAGCAGCGTCGGACAGGGTAATGAAAAACTGTTTTTT	CASSVGQGNEKLFF
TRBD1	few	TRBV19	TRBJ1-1	TGTGCCAGTAGTAAGGGGGCACAGAACACTGAAGCTTTCTTT	CASSKGAQNTEAFF
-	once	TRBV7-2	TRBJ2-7	TGTGCCAGCAGCCTGACACCCGGATTCTACGAGCAGTACTTC	CASSLTPGFYEQYF
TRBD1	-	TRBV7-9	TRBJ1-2	TGTGCCAGCAGCTTAGGGTCCGGGACAGGGAATTCTGGCTACACCTTC	CASSLGSGTGNSGYTF
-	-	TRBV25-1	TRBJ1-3	TGTGCCAGCAGTGAAAATCTGGCTGGAAACACCATATATTTT	CASSENLAGNTIYF
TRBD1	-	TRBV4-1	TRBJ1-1	TGCGCCAGCAGCACCACAGGGGTGAACACTGAAGCTTTCTTT	CASSTTGVNTEAFF
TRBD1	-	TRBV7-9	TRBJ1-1	TGTGCCAGCAGCCCCTTGACAGGGGCCGGGATGAACACTGAAGCTTTCTTT	CASSPLTGAGMNTEAFF
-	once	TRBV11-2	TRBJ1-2	TGTGCCAGCAGGGGGGACAACGGTAGCTACACCTTC	CASRGDNGSYTF
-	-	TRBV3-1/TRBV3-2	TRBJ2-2	TGTGCCAGCAGCCAGACCACCGGGGAGCTGTTTTTT	CASSQTTGELFF
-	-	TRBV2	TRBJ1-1	TGTGCCAGCAGTCGTGAAAAAGCTTTCTTT	CASSREKAFF
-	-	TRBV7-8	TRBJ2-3	TGTGCCAGCAGCCTACCGGGCCTAGATACGCAGTATTTT	CASSLPGLDTQYF
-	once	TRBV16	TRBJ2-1	TGTGCCAGCAGCCTTGGCCTCAGCTCCTACAATGAGCAGTTCTTC	CASSLGLSSYNEQFF
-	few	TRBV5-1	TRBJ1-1	TGCGCCAGCAGCTCCCTGACAGAAAACACTGAAGCTTTCTTT	CASSSLTENTEAFF
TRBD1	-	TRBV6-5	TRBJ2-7	TGTGCCAGCAAAACTTCCCAGGGGGCGGGGGAGCAGTACTTC	CASKTSQGAGEQYF
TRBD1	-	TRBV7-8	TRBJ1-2	TGTGCCAGCAGCTTATCCCCCCCCAGGGGGGACTATGGCTACACCTTC	CASSLSPPRGDYGYTF
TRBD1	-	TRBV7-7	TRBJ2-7	TGTGCTAGCAGCCCCGGGACAGGGAACCCCTACGAGCAGTACTTC	CASSPGTGNPYEQYF
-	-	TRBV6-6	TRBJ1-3	TGTGCCAGCAGTTATGGGCAGGGGACAACTGGAAACACCATATATTTT	CASSYGQGTTGNTIYF
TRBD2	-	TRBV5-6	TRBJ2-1	TGTGCCAGCAGCCCCTATAGCGGGAGGGTTACCAATGAGCAGTTCTTC	CASSPYSGRVTNEQFF
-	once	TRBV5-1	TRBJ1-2	TGCGCCAGCAGCGGGGAAGGGAAGAGCTATGGCTACACCTTC	CASSGEGKSYGYTF
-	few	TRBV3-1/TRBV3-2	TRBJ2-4	TGTGCCAGCAGCCCCTGGACAGAGAAAAACATTCAGTACTTC	CASSPWTEKNIQYF
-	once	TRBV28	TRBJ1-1	TGTGCCAGCAGTACAACAGGGAACACTGAAGCTTTCTTT	CASSTTGNTEAFF
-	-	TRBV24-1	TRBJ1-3	TGTGCCACCAGTCTCGCAGTGGGAAACACCATATATTTT	CATSLAVGNTIYF
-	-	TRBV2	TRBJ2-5	TGTGCCAGCACTCGGGACGCCTGGGCCCAGTACTTC	CASTRDAWAQYF
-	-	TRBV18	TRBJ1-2	TGTGCCAGCTCACCGTCCCAAAGTGGATTGATAAGGGATGGCGACTATGGCTACACCTTC	CASSPSQSGLIRDGDYGYTF
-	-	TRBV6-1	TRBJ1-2	TGTGCCAGCAGTGAAGAGTATTCGGGACCCGGGACCTTC	CASSEEYSGPGTF
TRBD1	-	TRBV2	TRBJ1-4	TGTGCCAGCAGTGGAAACAGGGGGGCTAATGAAAAACTGTTTTTT	CASSGNRGANEKLFF